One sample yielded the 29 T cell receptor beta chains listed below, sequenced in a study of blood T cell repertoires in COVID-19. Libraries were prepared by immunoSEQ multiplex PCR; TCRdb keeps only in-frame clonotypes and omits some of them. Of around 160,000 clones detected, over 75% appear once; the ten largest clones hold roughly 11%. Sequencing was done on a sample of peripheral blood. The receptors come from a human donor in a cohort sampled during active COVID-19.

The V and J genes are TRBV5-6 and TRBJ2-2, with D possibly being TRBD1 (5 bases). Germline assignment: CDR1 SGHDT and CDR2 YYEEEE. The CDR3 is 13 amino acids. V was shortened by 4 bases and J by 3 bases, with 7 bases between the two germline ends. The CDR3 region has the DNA TGTGCCAGCAGCCAAGGGGACACCGGGGAGCTGTTTTTT. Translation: CASSQGDTGELFF.

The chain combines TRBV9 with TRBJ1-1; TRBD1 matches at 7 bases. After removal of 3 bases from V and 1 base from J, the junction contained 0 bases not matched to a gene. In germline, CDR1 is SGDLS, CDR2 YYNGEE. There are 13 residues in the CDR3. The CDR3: CASSGQGNTEAFF. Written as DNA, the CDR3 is TGTGCCAGCAGCGGACAGGGGAACACTGAAGCTTTCTTT. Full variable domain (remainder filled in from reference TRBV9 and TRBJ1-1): DSGVTQTPKHLITATGQRVTLRCSPRSGDLSVYWYQQSLDQGLQFLIQYYNGEERAKGNILERFSAQQFPDLHSELNLSSLELGDSALYFCASSGQGNTEAFFGQGTRLTVV.

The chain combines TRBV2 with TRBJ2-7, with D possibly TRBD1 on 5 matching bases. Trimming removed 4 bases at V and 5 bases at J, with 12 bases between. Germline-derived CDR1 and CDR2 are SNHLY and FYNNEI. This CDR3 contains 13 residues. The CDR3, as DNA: TGTGCCAGCAGTGTTCAGGGCACGCACGAGCAGTACTTC. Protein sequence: CASSVQGTHEQYF. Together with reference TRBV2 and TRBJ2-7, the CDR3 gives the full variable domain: EPEVTQTPSHQVTQMGQEVILRCVPISNHLYFYWYRQILGQKVEFLVSFYNNEISEKSEIFDDQFSVERPDGSNFTLKIRSTKLEDSAMYFCASSVQGTHEQYFGPGTRLTVT.

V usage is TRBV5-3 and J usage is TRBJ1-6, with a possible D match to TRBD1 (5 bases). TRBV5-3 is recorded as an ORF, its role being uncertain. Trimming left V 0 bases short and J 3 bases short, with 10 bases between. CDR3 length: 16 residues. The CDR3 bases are TGTGCCAGAAGCTTGGAGCAGGGCCTCTATAATTCACCCCTCCACTTT. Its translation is CARSLEQGLYNSPLHF.

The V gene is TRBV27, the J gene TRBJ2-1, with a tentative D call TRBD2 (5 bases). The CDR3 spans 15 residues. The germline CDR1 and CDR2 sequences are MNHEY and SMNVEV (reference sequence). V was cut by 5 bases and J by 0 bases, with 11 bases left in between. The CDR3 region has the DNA TGTGCCAGCAGTCCCCCGGGAACCTCCTACAATGAGCAGTTCTTC. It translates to CASSPPGTSYNEQFF.

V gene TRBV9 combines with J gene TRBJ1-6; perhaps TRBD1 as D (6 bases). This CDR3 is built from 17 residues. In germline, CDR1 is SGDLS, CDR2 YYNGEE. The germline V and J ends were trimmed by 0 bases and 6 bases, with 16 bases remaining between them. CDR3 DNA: TGTGCCAGCAGCGTAGGGCCGGGGACAAATATTAATTCACCCCTCCACTTT. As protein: CASSVGPGTNINSPLHF. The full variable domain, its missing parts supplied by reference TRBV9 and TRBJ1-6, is DSGVTQTPKHLITATGQRVTLRCSPRSGDLSVYWYQQSLDQGLQFLIQYYNGEERAKGNILERFSAQQFPDLHSELNLSSLELGDSALYFCASSVGPGTNINSPLHFGNGTRLTVT.

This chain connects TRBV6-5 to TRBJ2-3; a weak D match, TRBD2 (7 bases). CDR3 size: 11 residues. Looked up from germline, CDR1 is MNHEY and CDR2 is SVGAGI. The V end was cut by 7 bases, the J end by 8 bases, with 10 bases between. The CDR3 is CASNRGATQYF. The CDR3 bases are TGTGCCAGCAATCGGGGGGCTACGCAGTATTTT.

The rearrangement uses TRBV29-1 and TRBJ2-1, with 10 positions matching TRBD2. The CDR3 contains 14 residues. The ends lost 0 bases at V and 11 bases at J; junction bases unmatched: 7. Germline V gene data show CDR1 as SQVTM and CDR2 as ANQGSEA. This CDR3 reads CSVEDASGRAKQFF. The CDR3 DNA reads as TGCAGCGTTGAAGATGCCAGCGGGAGGGCCAAGCAGTTCTTC.

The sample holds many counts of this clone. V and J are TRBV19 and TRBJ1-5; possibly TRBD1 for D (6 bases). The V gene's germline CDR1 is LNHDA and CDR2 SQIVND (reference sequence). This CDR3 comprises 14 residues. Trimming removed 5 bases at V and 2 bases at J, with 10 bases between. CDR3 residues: CASSGRQGNQPQHF. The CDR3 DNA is TGTGCCAGTAGTGGTAGACAGGGCAATCAGCCCCAGCATTTT.

Here the CDR3 reads CATSSPTAGGTRTGELFF. The CDR3 DNA reads as TGTGCCACCAGCAGTCCCACTGCAGGGGGGACTCGTACCGGGGAGCTGTTTTTT. J is TRBJ2-2 and V is TRBV15, with TRBD1 as a possible D gene (7 bases). CDR1 and CDR2 from the germline V gene are LNHNV and YYDKDF (reference sequence). The V and J ends lost 3 bases and 5 bases respectively, with 22 bases between them. This CDR3 comprises 18 residues.

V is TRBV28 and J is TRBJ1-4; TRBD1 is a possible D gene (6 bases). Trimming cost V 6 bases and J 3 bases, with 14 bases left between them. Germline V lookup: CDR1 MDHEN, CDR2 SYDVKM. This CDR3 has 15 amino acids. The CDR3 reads CASSPYRAANEKLFF. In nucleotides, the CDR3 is TGTGCCAGCAGCCCCTACAGGGCGGCTAATGAAAAACTGTTTTTT.

The CDR3 region is CASSQVPPGQLVAASGNTIYF. CDR3 DNA sequence: TGTGCCAGCAGCCAAGTTCCGCCGGGACAGTTAGTAGCCGCTTCTGGAAACACCATATATTTT. The V gene is TRBV14, the J gene TRBJ1-3; 7 bases align to TRBD1. The CDR3 runs to 21 residues. The V and J ends lost 1 base and 1 base, in that order; junction bases with no gene match: 19. Germline V lookup: CDR1 SGHDN, CDR2 FVKESK.

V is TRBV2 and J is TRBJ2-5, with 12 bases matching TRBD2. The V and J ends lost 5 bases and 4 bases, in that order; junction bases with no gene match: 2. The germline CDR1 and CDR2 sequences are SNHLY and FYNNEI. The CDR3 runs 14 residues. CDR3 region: CASSPGLAGETQYF. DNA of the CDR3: TGTGCCAGCAGTCCGGGACTAGCGGGAGAGACCCAGTACTTC.

The CDR3 loop is CASSFKAGGPLNLREQYF. CDR3 coding DNA: TGTGCCAGCAGCTTTAAGGCGGGAGGGCCTCTAAACCTACGGGAGCAGTACTTC. The chain joins TRBV11-2 to TRBJ2-7, with 9 nucleotides matching TRBD2. Germline CDR1 and CDR2: SGHAT and FQNNGV. Germline trimming cut 3 bases from V and 7 bases from J; bases unmatched to any gene: 19. CDR3 length equals 18 residues.

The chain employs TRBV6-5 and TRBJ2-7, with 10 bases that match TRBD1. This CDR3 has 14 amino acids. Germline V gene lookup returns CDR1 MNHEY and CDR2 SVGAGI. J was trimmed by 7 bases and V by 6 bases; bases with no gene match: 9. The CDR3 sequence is CASRTTGGSGEQYF. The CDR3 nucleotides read TGTGCCAGCAGAACGACAGGGGGCTCGGGTGAGCAGTACTTC.

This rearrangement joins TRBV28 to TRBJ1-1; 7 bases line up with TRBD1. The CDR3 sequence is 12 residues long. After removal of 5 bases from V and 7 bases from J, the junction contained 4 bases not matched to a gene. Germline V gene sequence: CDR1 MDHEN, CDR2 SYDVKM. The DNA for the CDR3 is TGTGCCAGCAGTCCACAGGGGTTTGAAGCTTTCTTT. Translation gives CASSPQGFEAFF.

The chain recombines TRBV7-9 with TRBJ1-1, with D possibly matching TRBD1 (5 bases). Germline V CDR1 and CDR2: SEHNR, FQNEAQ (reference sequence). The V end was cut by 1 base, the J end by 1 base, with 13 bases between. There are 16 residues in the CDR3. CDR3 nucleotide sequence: TGTGCCAGCAGCTTAGTCGGGCAGGGTGCGAACACTGAAGCTTTCTTT. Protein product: CASSLVGQGANTEAFF. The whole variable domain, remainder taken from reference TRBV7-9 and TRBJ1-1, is DTGVSQNPRHKITKRGQNVTFRCDPISEHNRLYWYRQTLGQGPEFLTYFQNEAQLEKSRLLSDRFSAERPKGSFSTLEIQRTEQGDSAMYLCASSLVGQGANTEAFFGQGTRLTVV.

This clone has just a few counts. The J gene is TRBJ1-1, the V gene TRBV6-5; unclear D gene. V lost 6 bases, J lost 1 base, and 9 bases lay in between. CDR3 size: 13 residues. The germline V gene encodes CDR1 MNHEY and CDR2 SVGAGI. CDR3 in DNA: TGTGCCAGCAGGTCAAACAGGAACACTGAAGCTTTCTTT. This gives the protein CASRSNRNTEAFF.

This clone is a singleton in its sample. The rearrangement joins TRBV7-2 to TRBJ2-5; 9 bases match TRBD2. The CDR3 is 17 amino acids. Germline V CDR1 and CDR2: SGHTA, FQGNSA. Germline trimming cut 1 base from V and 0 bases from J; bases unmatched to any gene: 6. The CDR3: CASSLGVAGVYQETQYF. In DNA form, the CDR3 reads TGTGCCAGCAGCTTAGGGGTAGCGGGGGTGTACCAAGAGACCCAGTACTTC.

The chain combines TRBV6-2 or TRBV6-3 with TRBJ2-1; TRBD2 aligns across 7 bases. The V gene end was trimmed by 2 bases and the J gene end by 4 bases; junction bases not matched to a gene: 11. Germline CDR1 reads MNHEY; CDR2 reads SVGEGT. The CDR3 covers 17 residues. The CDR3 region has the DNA TGTGCCAGCAGTTACAATCGGGGCGGGAGATCGTACAATGAGCAGTTCTTC. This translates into CASSYNRGGRSYNEQFF.

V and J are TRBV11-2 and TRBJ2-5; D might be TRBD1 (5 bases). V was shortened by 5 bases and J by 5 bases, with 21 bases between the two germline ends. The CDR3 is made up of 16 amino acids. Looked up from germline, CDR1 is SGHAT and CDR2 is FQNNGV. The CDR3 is CASSPAGQGKGETQYF. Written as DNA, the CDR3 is TGTGCCAGCAGCCCCGCCGGGCAGGGAAAGGGCGAGACCCAGTACTTC.

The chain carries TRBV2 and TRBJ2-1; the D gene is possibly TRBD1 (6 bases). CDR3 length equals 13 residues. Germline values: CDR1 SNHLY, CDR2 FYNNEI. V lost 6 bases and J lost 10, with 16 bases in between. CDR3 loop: CASSADSIGEQFF. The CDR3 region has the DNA TGTGCCAGCAGCGCGGACAGTATTGGGGAGCAGTTCTTC.

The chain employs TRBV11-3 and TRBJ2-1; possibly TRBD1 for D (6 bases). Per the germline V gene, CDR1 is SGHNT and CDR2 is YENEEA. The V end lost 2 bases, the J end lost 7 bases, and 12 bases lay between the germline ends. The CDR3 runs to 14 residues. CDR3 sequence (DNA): TGTGCCAGCAGCTTAAATCAGGGGCCGAATGAGCAGTTCTTC. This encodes CASSLNQGPNEQFF.

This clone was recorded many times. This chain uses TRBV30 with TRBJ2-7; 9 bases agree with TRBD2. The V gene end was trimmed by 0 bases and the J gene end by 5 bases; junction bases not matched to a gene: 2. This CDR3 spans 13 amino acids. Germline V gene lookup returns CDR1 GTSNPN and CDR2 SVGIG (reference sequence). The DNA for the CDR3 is TGTGCCTGGAGTGTAGCGGGGGGTAACGAGCAGTACTTC. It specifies CAWSVAGGNEQYF.

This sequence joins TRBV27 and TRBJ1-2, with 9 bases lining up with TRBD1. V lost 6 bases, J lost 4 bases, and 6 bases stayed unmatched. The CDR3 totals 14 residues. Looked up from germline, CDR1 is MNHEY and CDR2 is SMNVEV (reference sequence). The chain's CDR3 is CASSTGTGTYGYTF. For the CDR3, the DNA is TGTGCCAGCAGCACCGGGACAGGGACCTATGGCTACACCTTC.

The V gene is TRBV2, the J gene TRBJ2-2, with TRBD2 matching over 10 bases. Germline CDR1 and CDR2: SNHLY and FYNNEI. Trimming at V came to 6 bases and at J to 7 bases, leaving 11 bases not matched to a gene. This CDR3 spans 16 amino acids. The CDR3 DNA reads TGTGCCAGCAGGAGAGCGGGAGGGCCAGGTGGCGGGGAGCTGTTTTTT. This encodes CASRRAGGPGGGELFF.

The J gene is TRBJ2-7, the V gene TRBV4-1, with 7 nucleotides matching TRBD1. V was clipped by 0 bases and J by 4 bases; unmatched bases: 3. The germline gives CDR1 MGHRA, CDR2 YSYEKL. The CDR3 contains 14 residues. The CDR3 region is CASSQEGQSYEQYF. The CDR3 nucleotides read TGCGCCAGCAGCCAAGAGGGACAGTCGTACGAGCAGTACTTC.

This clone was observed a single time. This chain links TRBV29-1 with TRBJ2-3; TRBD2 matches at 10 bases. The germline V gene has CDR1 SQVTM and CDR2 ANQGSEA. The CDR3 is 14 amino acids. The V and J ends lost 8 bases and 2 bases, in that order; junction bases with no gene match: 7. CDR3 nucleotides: TGCAGCCTTAGGACTAGCGGTCTCACAGATACGCAGTATTTT. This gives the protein CSLRTSGLTDTQYF.

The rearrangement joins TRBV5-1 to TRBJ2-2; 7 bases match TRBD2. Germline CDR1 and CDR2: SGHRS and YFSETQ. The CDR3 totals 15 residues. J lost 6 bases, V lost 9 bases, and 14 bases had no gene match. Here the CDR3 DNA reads TGCGCCACCGCGAGACGGGGGAGGGCCTCCGGGGAGCTGTTTTTT. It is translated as CATARRGRASGELFF.